This entry lists 22 T cell receptor beta chains sequenced from one sample in a study of shared clonotypes between healthy human individuals. CD45RO-negative, CCR7-selected cells formed the naive CD8 fraction, which excluded terminally differentiated effector memory CD45RA+ cells. Measured with immunoSEQ multiplex PCR; TCRdb has only the in-frame clones, and not every one. This sample has about 2 million clones; about 95% occur once, and the top ten carry around 1%. Sample: naive CD8+ T cells sorted from blood. These receptors came from a man in his late teens or twenties in good health.

This CDR3 reads CASSKGQGGHIQYF. CDR3 coding DNA: TGTGCCAGCAGCAAGGGACAGGGAGGTCACATTCAGTACTTC. This rearrangement joins TRBV7-2 to TRBJ2-4, with 9 bases lining up with TRBD1. The V and J ends lost 5 bases and 8 bases, in that order; junction bases with no gene match: 7. The CDR3 is made up of 14 amino acids. The germline V gene encodes CDR1 SGHTA and CDR2 FQGNSA.

This clone was observed once. The CDR3 loop is CASSPTSVSGGASPYEQYF. The CDR3 region has the DNA TGTGCCAGCAGTCCAACTTCCGTTAGCGGGGGCGCTTCCCCCTACGAGCAGTACTTC. V and J are TRBV27 and TRBJ2-7, with 9 bases fitting TRBD2. V was pared by 5 bases and J by 2 bases, with 19 bases of the junction left unmatched. CDR3 length: 19 amino acids. The germline V gene has CDR1 MNHEY and CDR2 SMNVEV (reference sequence).

As to this clone: This sample also contains other DNA sequences that code for the same CDR3. The V and J genes are TRBV29-1 and TRBJ2-7; perhaps TRBD1 as D (5 bases). This CDR3 spans 12 amino acids. The germline CDR1 and CDR2 sequences are SQVTM and ANQGSEA. V lost 5 bases, J lost 1 base, and 9 bases lay in between. In DNA form, the CDR3 reads TGCAGCGTTACAGGCACGTCCTACGAGCAGTACTTC. Translation: CSVTGTSYEQYF.

This clone was seen a single time. This chain uses TRBV5-1 with TRBJ2-2, with D possibly being TRBD1 (5 bases). Germline CDR1 and CDR2: SGHRS and YFSETQ. The CDR3 runs to 14 residues. V dropped 3 bases and J dropped 7 bases, with 13 bases sitting between them. Here the CDR3 DNA reads TGCGCCAGCAGCTCCACAGGTACTGGCGGGGAGCTGTTTTTT. Translated: CASSSTGTGGELFF.

This rearrangement joins TRBV4-1 to TRBJ1-1; the D gene is possibly TRBD1 (5 bases). CDR1 is MGHRA, CDR2 YSYEKL, per germline. The CDR3 extends over 13 amino acids. Trimming left V 6 bases short and J 1 base short, with 9 bases between. The CDR3 sequence: CASRITGNTEAFF. CDR3 in DNA: TGCGCCAGCAGAATCACAGGGAACACTGAAGCTTTCTTT.

The chain uses TRBV7-9 and TRBJ2-7, with D hard to call. Trimming shortened V by 5 bases and J by 5 bases, and 10 bases separated the two germline ends. Germline V gene data show CDR1 as SEHNR and CDR2 as FQNEAQ (reference sequence). The CDR3 has 12 residues. The CDR3: CASSIEIDEQYF. CDR3 coding DNA: TGTGCCAGCAGCATCGAAATAGACGAGCAGTACTTC.

The chain combines TRBV27 with TRBJ1-6, with D perhaps TRBD1 (6 bases). The V gene lost 8 bases and the J gene lost 0 bases, with 11 bases spanning the gap. The V gene's germline CDR1 is MNHEY and CDR2 SMNVEV (reference sequence). This CDR3 has 15 amino acids. The CDR3: CASGTPSSYNSPLHF. For the CDR3, the DNA is TGTGCCAGCGGGACACCGAGCTCCTATAATTCACCCCTCCACTTT.

With respect to this clone: Other DNA sequences within the sample encode an identical CDR3. The chain is built from TRBV29-1 and TRBJ2-7, with TRBD1 matching over 8 bases. The CDR3 contains 13 residues. Per germline, CDR1 SQVTM and CDR2 ANQGSEA. With V trimmed by 6 bases and J by 1 base, 5 bases remained unmatched. Here the CDR3 DNA reads TGCAGCGTCCTTGGACAGGGATCCTACGAGCAGTACTTC. Protein: CSVLGQGSYEQYF.

As regards this clone: An end of the junction differs from the germline gene, which may be a read error. V gene TRBV6-1 combines with J gene TRBJ2-5; no clear D gene. CDR3 length: 8 residues. Germline V gene lookup returns CDR1 MNHNS and CDR2 SASEGT. CDR3 nucleotide sequence: TGTGCCAGCAGTGGGCATCACTTC. This gives the protein CASSGHHF.

The chain carries TRBV9 and TRBJ2-5; 7 bases are shared with TRBD2. The V gene end was trimmed by 0 bases and the J gene end by 4 bases; junction bases not matched to a gene: 9. The germline CDR1 and CDR2 sequences are SGDLS and YYNGEE. This CDR3 spans 16 amino acids. In DNA, the CDR3 is TGTGCCAGCAGCGTAGGGGCAGCGGGGTCCCGAGAGACCCAGTACTTC. Its protein is CASSVGAAGSRETQYF.

Note on this clone: Other DNA sequences in the sample encode the same CDR3. V gene TRBV19 combines with J gene TRBJ2-7; a weak D match, TRBD1 (6 bases). The germline V and J ends were trimmed by 4 bases and 5 bases, with 6 bases remaining between them. Looked up from germline, CDR1 is LNHDA and CDR2 is SQIVND (reference sequence). The CDR3 runs to 11 residues. CDR3 protein: CASSTGDEQYF. For the CDR3, the DNA is TGTGCCAGTAGTACAGGGGACGAGCAGTACTTC.

The rearrangement links TRBV15 to TRBJ2-1; 10 nucleotides line up with TRBD2. The germline V gene has CDR1 LNHNV and CDR2 YYDKDF (reference sequence). V gave up 8 bases and J gave up 0 bases; unmatched junction bases: 13. There are 18 residues in the CDR3. CDR3 amino acids: CATWTGLAAGVSYNEQFF. Written as DNA, the CDR3 is TGTGCCACCTGGACTGGACTAGCGGCGGGAGTCTCCTACAATGAGCAGTTCTTC.

The chain joins TRBV7-8 to TRBJ2-7, with D perhaps TRBD1 (5 bases). In germline, CDR1 is SGHVS, CDR2 FQNEAQ. V was trimmed by 0 bases and J by 4 bases, leaving 16 bases between them. CDR3 length: 16 residues. The CDR3 sequence is CASSLAGRAGQYEQYF. The CDR3, as DNA: TGTGCCAGCAGCTTAGCGGGCAGGGCAGGGCAATACGAGCAGTACTTC. Using reference TRBV7-8 and TRBJ2-7 for the parts outside the CDR3, the full variable domain is GAGVSQSPRYKVAKRGQDVALRCDPISGHVSLFWYQQALGQGPEFLTYFQNEAQLDKSGLPSDRFFAERPEGSVSTLKIQRTQQEDSAVYLCASSLAGRAGQYEQYFGPGTRLTVT.

The rearrangement joins TRBV5-5 to TRBJ2-1, with 9 nucleotides matching TRBD1. The CDR3 runs 15 residues. The germline gives CDR1 SGHKS, CDR2 YYEKEE (reference sequence). Losses at the gene ends were 4 bases for V and 8 bases for J; bases not matched to a gene: 10. CDR3 loop: CASSPADRGIDEQFF. The CDR3 DNA reads TGTGCCAGCAGCCCCGCCGACAGGGGGATCGATGAGCAGTTCTTC.

The chain recombines TRBV29-1 with TRBJ2-3; D is possibly TRBD1 (5 bases). Trimming stripped 7 bases from V and 0 bases from J, with 26 bases between. The germline V gene encodes CDR1 SQVTM and CDR2 ANQGSEA. The CDR3 loop spans 18 amino acids. The CDR3 protein is CSAPSQGSSSTSTDTQYF. The CDR3 DNA follows: TGCAGCGCCCCGTCCCAGGGCTCATCCTCTACTAGCACAGATACGCAGTATTTT.

The gene calls are TRBV9 and TRBJ2-5; maybe TRBD2 (6 bases). The CDR3 extends over 19 amino acids. Germline CDR1 reads SGDLS; CDR2 reads YYNGEE. Trimming stripped 0 bases from V and 5 bases from J, with 26 bases between. CDR3 sequence (DNA): TGTGCCAGCAGCGTAGCCTGGGGCACCGGGGAGGAGTATTCGGAGACCCAGTACTTC. Its protein is CASSVAWGTGEEYSETQYF.

The chain joins TRBV7-9 to TRBJ2-5; 9 positions match TRBD2. Trimming at V came to 5 bases and at J to 3 bases, leaving 7 bases not matched to a gene. This CDR3 region has 15 residues. In germline, CDR1 is SEHNR, CDR2 FQNEAQ (reference sequence). The chain's CDR3 is CASSPPASGKETQYF. DNA for the CDR3: TGTGCCAGCAGCCCCCCGGCTAGCGGGAAAGAGACCCAGTACTTC. Combining the CDR3 with reference TRBV7-9 and TRBJ2-5 gives the whole variable domain DTGVSQNPRHKITKRGQNVTFRCDPISEHNRLYWYRQTLGQGPEFLTYFQNEAQLEKSRLLSDRFSAERPKGSFSTLEIQRTEQGDSAMYLCASSPPASGKETQYFGPGTRLLVL.

The V gene is TRBV7-8, the J gene TRBJ2-4; D uncertain. This CDR3 has 18 residues. The germline V gene encodes CDR1 SGHVS and CDR2 FQNEAQ. Between the trimmed V and J ends, which lost 1 base and 6 bases, there was a span of 22 bases. CDR3 in DNA: TGTGCCAGCAGCTTAGTCCCGGCCAAGGACCCGGCGGTAAACATTCAGTACTTC. Translation: CASSLVPAKDPAVNIQYF.

This chain links TRBV30 with TRBJ2-5; D remains unclear. CDR1 is GTSNPN and CDR2 is SVGIG in the germline V gene (reference sequence). The V end was cut by 2 bases, the J end by 0 bases, with 10 bases between. The CDR3 contains 14 residues. The CDR3 DNA sequence: TGTGCCTGGAGTTTAGCTGGCGACCAAGAGACCCAGTACTTC. Protein: CAWSLAGDQETQYF.

The rearrangement uses TRBV11-2 and TRBJ1-5; D ambiguous. Trimming took 2 bases from V and 2 from J, leaving 10 bases between them. Germline CDR1 is SGHAT and CDR2 is FQNNGV. The CDR3 is 15 residues long. The CDR3 nucleotides are TGTGCCAGCAGCTTAAGTATCGTTGGCAATCAGCCCCAGCATTTT. Protein sequence: CASSLSIVGNQPQHF.

The chain joins TRBV5-4 to TRBJ2-4; 8 nucleotides match TRBD1. The germline V gene has CDR1 SGHNT and CDR2 YYREEE (reference sequence). CDR3 length: 15 residues. V shed 0 bases and J 5 bases; nucleotides not matched to a gene: 4. The CDR3 spells CASSLDRGLENIQYF. CDR3 bases: TGTGCCAGCAGCTTGGACAGGGGGTTGGAAAACATTCAGTACTTC.

The chain employs TRBV4-1 and TRBJ2-1; 13 bases match TRBD2. The CDR3 length is 16 residues. Per the germline V gene, CDR1 is MGHRA and CDR2 is YSYEKL. V was pared by 0 bases and J by 11 bases, with 7 bases of the junction left unmatched. This chain's CDR3 is CASSQDPGLAGSQQFF. The CDR3 nucleotides read TGCGCCAGCAGCCAAGACCCGGGACTAGCGGGATCGCAGCAGTTCTTC.